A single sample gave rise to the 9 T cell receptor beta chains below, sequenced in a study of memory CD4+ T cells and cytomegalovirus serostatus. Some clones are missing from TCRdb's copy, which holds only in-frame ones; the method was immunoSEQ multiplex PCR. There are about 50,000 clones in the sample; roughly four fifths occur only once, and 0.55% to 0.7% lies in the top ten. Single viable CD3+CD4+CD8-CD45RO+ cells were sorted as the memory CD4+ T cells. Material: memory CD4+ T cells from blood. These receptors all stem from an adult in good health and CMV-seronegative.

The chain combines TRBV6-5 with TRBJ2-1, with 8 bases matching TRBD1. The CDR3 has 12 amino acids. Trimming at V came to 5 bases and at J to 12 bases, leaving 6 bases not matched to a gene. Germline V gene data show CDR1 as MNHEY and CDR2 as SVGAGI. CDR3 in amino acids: CASSKGQGGQFF. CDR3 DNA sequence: TGTGCCAGCAGTAAAGGACAGGGAGGGCAGTTCTTC.

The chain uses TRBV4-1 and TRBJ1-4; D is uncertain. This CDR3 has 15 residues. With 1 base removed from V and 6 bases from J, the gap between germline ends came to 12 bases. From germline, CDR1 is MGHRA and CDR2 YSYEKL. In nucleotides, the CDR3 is TGCGCCAGCAGCCAAGGCAGTCAAAGGGATGAAAAACTGTTTTTT. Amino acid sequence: CASSQGSQRDEKLFF.

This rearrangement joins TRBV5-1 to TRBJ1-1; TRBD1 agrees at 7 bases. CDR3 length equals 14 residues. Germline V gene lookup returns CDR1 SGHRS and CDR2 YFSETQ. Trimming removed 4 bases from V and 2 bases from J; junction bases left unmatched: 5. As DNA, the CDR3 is TGCGCCAGCAGCCAGGGACAGAAAAACACTGAAGCTTTCTTT. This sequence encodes CASSQGQKNTEAFF.

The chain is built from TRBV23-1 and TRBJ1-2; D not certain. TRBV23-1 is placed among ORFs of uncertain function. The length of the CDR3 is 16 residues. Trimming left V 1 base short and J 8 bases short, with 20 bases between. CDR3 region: CASSQFPGSSVCGYTF. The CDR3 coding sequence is TGCGCCAGCAGTCAATTCCCTGGGTCATCCGTCTGCGGCTACACCTTC.

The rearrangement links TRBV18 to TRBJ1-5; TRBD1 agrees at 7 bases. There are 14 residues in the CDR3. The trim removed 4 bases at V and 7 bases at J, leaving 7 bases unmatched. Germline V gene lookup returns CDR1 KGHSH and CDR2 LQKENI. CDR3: CASSRDDRVQPQHF. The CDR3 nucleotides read TGTGCCAGCTCACGGGATGACAGGGTACAGCCCCAGCATTTT.

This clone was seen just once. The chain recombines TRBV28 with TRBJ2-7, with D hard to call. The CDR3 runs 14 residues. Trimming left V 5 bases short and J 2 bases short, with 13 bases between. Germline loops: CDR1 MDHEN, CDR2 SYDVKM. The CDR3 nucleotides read TGTGCCAGCAGTGAACAGCCGATGACCTACGAGCAGTACTTC. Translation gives CASSEQPMTYEQYF.

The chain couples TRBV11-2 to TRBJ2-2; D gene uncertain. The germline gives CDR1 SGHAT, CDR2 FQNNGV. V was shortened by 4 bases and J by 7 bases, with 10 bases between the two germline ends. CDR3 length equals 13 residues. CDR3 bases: TGTGCCAGCAGCTCCTACTTAAGCGGGGAGCTGTTTTTT. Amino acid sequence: CASSSYLSGELFF.

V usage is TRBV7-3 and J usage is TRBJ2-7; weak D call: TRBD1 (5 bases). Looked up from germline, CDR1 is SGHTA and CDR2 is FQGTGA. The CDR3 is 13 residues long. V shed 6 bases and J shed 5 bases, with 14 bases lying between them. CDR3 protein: CASSPSGIHEQYF. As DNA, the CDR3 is TGTGCCAGCAGTCCCTCAGGGATCCACGAGCAGTACTTC. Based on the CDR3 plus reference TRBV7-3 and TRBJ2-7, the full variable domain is GAGVSQTPSNKVTEKGKYVELRCDPISGHTALYWYRQSLGQGPEFLIYFQGTGAADDSGLPNDRFFAVRPEGSVSTLKIQRTERGDSAVYLCASSPSGIHEQYFGPGTRLTVT.

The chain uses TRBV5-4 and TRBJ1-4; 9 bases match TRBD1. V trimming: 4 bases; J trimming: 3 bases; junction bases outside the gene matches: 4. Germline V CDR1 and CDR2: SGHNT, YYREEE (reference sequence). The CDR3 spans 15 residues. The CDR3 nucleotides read TGTGCCAGCAGCCAAACAGGGGGCCCTAATGAAAAACTGTTTTTT. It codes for CASSQTGGPNEKLFF.